What follows are 17 T cell receptor beta chains derived from one specimen sequenced in a study of beta chain features in type 1 diabetes. The study's findings and limits: For Type 1 diabetes patients, all four CD4+ subsets carried TCRB CDR3s that were moderately but significantly shorter.

For these receptors, no antigen is known. Reverse transcribing all isolated RNA meant expressed TCRB transcripts were sequenced. Method: immunoSEQ multiplex PCR; TCRdb's copy keeps in-frame clones and lacks some. The profile shows 160,000 or so clones, around 9% of them singletons. Sequencing was done on a sample of central memory CD4+ T cells from blood. The receptors were sampled from a woman aged 25-40 years with type 1 diabetes.

The J gene is TRBJ2-3, the V gene TRBV2; D is undetermined. Trimming removed 6 bases at V and 2 bases at J, with 18 bases between. Germline CDR1 SNHLY, CDR2 FYNNEI. This CDR3 spans 16 amino acids. The CDR3 DNA is TGTGCCAGCAGGGATTTCCGGCAGAGGTCCACAGATACGCAGTATTTT. Translated: CASRDFRQRSTDTQYF.

This clone was seen only a few times. J is TRBJ2-5 and V is TRBV7-2, with a weak D call TRBD1 (5 bases). V lost 4 bases and J lost 4, with 16 bases in between. Germline V gene sequence: CDR1 SGHTA, CDR2 FQGNSA. CDR3 length: 15 residues. CDR3 protein: CASSSDRLSGETQYF. CDR3 DNA: TGTGCCAGCAGCTCTGACAGACTTTCGGGAGAGACCCAGTACTTC.

The gene calls are TRBV19 and TRBJ1-5; D is perhaps TRBD1 (6 bases). The V gene's germline CDR1 is LNHDA and CDR2 SQIVND (reference sequence). Trimming shortened V by 4 bases and J by 7 bases, and 14 bases separated the two germline ends. The CDR3 spans 14 residues. The CDR3: CASSTGQRGQPQHF. The CDR3 region has the DNA TGTGCCAGTAGTACCGGACAGCGGGGGCAGCCCCAGCATTTT. The full variable domain, its missing parts supplied by reference TRBV19 and TRBJ1-5, is DGGITQSPKYLFRKEGQNVTLSCEQNLNHDAMYWYRQDPGQGLRLIYYSQIVNDFQKGDIAEGYSVSREKKESFPLTVTSAQKNPTAFYLCASSTGQRGQPQHFGDGTRLSIL.

The chain uses TRBV9 and TRBJ2-1; 9 bases map to TRBD1. V trimming: 3 bases; J trimming: 6 bases; junction bases outside the gene matches: 7. Per germline, CDR1 SGDLS and CDR2 YYNGEE. The CDR3 is made up of 15 amino acids. CDR3 protein: CASSGGTGSGNEQFF. CDR3 DNA: TGTGCCAGCAGCGGTGGGACAGGGTCAGGCAATGAGCAGTTCTTC.

The chain employs TRBV28 and TRBJ2-1, with TRBD2 matching 8 bases. The CDR3 has 16 residues. Germline CDR1 is MDHEN and CDR2 is SYDVKM. V shed 1 base, J shed 9 bases, and the junction held 11 bases outside the gene matches. The CDR3 loop is CASSLYAAGGDREQFF. In DNA, the CDR3 is TGTGCCAGCAGTTTATATGCGGCGGGAGGAGACCGTGAGCAGTTCTTC.

The gene calls are TRBV5-1 and TRBJ1-3; D is unclear. The V and J ends lost 7 bases and 0 bases respectively, with 14 bases between them. Germline CDR1 SGHRS, CDR2 YFSETQ. CDR3 size: 15 residues. CDR3 amino acids: CASADSASSGNTIYF. The CDR3, as DNA: TGCGCCAGCGCCGATTCAGCGAGCTCTGGAAACACCATATATTTT.

This sequence joins TRBV10-3 and TRBJ1-2, with unresolved D. The CDR3 runs to 17 residues. With 0 bases removed from V and 2 bases from J, the gap between germline ends came to 16 bases. Germline values: CDR1 ENHRY, CDR2 SYGVKD. The CDR3 here is CAISESNSGSGNYGYTF. In DNA, the CDR3 is TGTGCCATCAGTGAGTCTAATTCGGGGAGTGGCAACTATGGCTACACCTTC.

The V call is TRBV7-6, the J call TRBJ2-3; perhaps TRBD2 as D (6 bases). This CDR3 contains 13 residues. Per the germline V gene, CDR1 is SGHVS and CDR2 is FNYEAQ. The V end lost 0 bases, the J end lost 5 bases, and 6 bases lay between the germline ends. The CDR3: CASSLAGGDTQYF. The CDR3, as DNA: TGTGCCAGCAGCTTAGCGGGGGGAGATACGCAGTATTTT.

The V gene is TRBV5-1, the J gene TRBJ2-1; 9 nucleotides match TRBD1. V lost 4 bases and J lost 2; bases outside the gene matches: 4. Germline V CDR1 and CDR2: SGHRS, YFSETQ. The CDR3 totals 15 residues. CDR3 in amino acids: CASSRTGETYNEQFF. In DNA, the CDR3 is TGCGCCAGCAGCCGGACAGGGGAAACCTACAATGAGCAGTTCTTC. Supplemented by reference TRBV5-1 and TRBJ2-1, the full variable domain reads KAGVTQTPRYLIKTRGQQVTLSCSPISGHRSVSWYQQTPGQGLQFLFEYFSETQRNKGNFPGRFSGRQFSNSRSEMNVSTLELGDSALYLCASSRTGETYNEQFFGPGTRLTVL.

V usage is TRBV30 and J usage is TRBJ1-5, with 7 bases aligning to TRBD1. The germline gives CDR1 GTSNPN, CDR2 SVGIG (reference sequence). The CDR3 length is 13 residues. V was pared by 2 bases and J by 6 bases, with 4 bases of the junction left unmatched. The CDR3 spells CAWSRQGRQPQHF. The CDR3 DNA reads as TGTGCCTGGAGTCGACAGGGACGTCAGCCCCAGCATTTT.

V and J are TRBV5-1 and TRBJ2-5; 13 bases line up with TRBD2. CDR3 length: 17 amino acids. Unmatched junction bases numbered 7, after V lost 0 bases and J lost 5 bases. Germline values: CDR1 SGHRS, CDR2 YFSETQ. The CDR3 protein is CASSLVLGLAGSETQYF. DNA for the CDR3: TGCGCCAGCAGCTTGGTTCTGGGACTAGCGGGATCGGAGACCCAGTACTTC.

This rearrangement joins TRBV9 to TRBJ1-2; 7 bases agree with TRBD1. CDR1 is SGDLS, CDR2 YYNGEE, per germline. The CDR3 has 15 residues. Trimming cost V 3 bases and J 0 bases; bases outside gene matches: 5. CDR3 bases: TGTGCCAGCAGCGCAGAGGGGGCGACTAACTATGGCTACACCTTC. Its translation: CASSAEGATNYGYTF. The full variable domain, with the rest looked up from reference TRBV9 and TRBJ1-2, is DSGVTQTPKHLITATGQRVTLRCSPRSGDLSVYWYQQSLDQGLQFLIQYYNGEERAKGNILERFSAQQFPDLHSELNLSSLELGDSALYFCASSAEGATNYGYTFGSGTRLTVV.

This chain uses TRBV7-9 with TRBJ2-3, with TRBD2 matching over 7 bases. V was clipped by 5 bases and J by 4 bases; unmatched bases: 6. The CDR3 contains 14 residues. The germline CDR1 and CDR2 sequences are SEHNR and FQNEAQ (reference sequence). CDR3 loop: CASSRGDSADTQYF. The CDR3 DNA sequence: TGTGCCAGCAGCCGGGGGGACTCTGCAGATACGCAGTATTTT.

The chain's CDR3 is CASSYTGGAYNEQFF. The CDR3 region has the DNA TGTGCCAGCTCATATACGGGAGGCGCCTACAATGAGCAGTTCTTC. The V gene is TRBV18, the J gene TRBJ2-1; 7 bases line up with TRBD2. The germline V gene encodes CDR1 KGHSH and CDR2 LQKENI. Trimming at V came to 5 bases and at J to 2 bases, leaving 6 bases not matched to a gene. The CDR3 totals 15 residues.

A few counts support this clone. The V gene is TRBV6-5, the J gene TRBJ2-7, with 8 bases that match TRBD1. The CDR3 length is 15 residues. CDR1 and CDR2 from the germline V gene are MNHEY and SVGAGI. After removal of 6 bases from V and 0 bases from J, the junction contained 7 bases not matched to a gene. The DNA of the CDR3 is TGTGCCAGCAGGTCAGACAGGGGCAGCTCCTACGAGCAGTACTTC. Translation: CASRSDRGSSYEQYF.

The chain combines TRBV29-1 with TRBJ1-2; TRBD1 might be the D (6 bases). The germline gives CDR1 SQVTM, CDR2 ANQGSEA. The CDR3 sequence is 12 residues long. V was trimmed by 2 bases and J by 5 bases, leaving 9 bases between them. The CDR3 sequence: CSVERTDYGYTF. CDR3 DNA: TGCAGCGTTGAAAGGACAGATTATGGCTACACCTTC.

This clone was counted only a few times. This CDR3 reads CASSPRGLAEQFF. The CDR3 DNA reads TGTGCCAGCAGCCCTCGGGGACTTGCAGAGCAGTTCTTC. The chain employs TRBV9 and TRBJ2-1; weak D call: TRBD2 (6 bases). From germline, CDR1 is SGDLS and CDR2 YYNGEE. This CDR3 comprises 13 residues. V was pared by 4 bases and J by 10 bases, with 15 bases between.